The 6 T cell receptor beta chains below were found in one sample sequenced in a study of blood T cell repertoires in COVID-19. Sequencing was performed with immunoSEQ multiplex PCR; in TCRdb, only in-frame clones are kept and a portion is missing. In the table there are a few hundred thousand clones, 80% to 85% of which are singletons. The source material was peripheral blood. The receptors derive from a woman in her thirties or forties who had recovered from COVID-19.

The chain joins TRBV24-1 to TRBJ2-2; 7 bases fit TRBD1. Germline CDR1 KGHDR, CDR2 SFDVKD. The CDR3 runs 13 residues. V shed 6 bases, J shed 4 bases, and the junction held 1 base outside the gene matches. CDR3 sequence (DNA): TGTGCCACCAGTACAGGGGCCACCGGGGAGCTGTTTTTT. Translation: CATSTGATGELFF.

This chain links TRBV28 with TRBJ2-6; possible D gene TRBD1, 6 bases. Trimming pared 6 bases from V and 1 base from J, leaving 13 bases between. The CDR3 contains 16 residues. Germline V gene data show CDR1 as MDHEN and CDR2 as SYDVKM. The CDR3 DNA is TGTGCCAGCAGGTCAACAGGGAGATCTGGGGCCAACGTCCTGACTTTC. It encodes CASRSTGRSGANVLTF.

The DNA of the CDR3 is TGTGCCAGCAGCCACAACCAGGGCGAGCATGAAAAACTGTTTTTT. It codes for CASSHNQGEHEKLFF. The chain is built from TRBV5-4 and TRBJ1-4; perhaps TRBD1 as D (5 bases). This CDR3 has 15 amino acids. V lost 4 bases and J lost 6, with 16 bases in between. Looked up from germline, CDR1 is SGHNT and CDR2 is YYREEE (reference sequence).

The gene calls are TRBV24-1 and TRBJ2-5, with D possibly matching TRBD1 (6 bases). Germline values: CDR1 KGHDR, CDR2 SFDVKD. V was pared by 4 bases and J by 5 bases, with 16 bases between. The CDR3 extends over 15 amino acids. CDR3 nucleotide sequence: TGTGCCACCAGTGAAGGTGGGGGCGGTGGCGAGACCCAGTACTTC. Translation: CATSEGGGGGETQYF.

The rearrangement joins TRBV5-1 to TRBJ2-1; TRBD1 aligns across 7 bases. This CDR3 is 15 amino acids long. The V gene's germline CDR1 is SGHRS and CDR2 YFSETQ. J was trimmed by 4 bases and V by 1 base; bases with no gene match: 5. CDR3 bases: TGCGCCAGCAGCTTGCGGCAGGGACAGTACAATGAGCAGTTCTTC. Translation: CASSLRQGQYNEQFF.

This chain uses TRBV5-1 with TRBJ2-5; possibly TRBD2 for D (7 bases). V was shortened by 4 bases and J by 5 bases, with 18 bases between the two germline ends. The CDR3 length is 15 residues. Germline V gives CDR1 SGHRS, CDR2 YFSETQ. The CDR3: CASSNRGGGSETQYF. The CDR3 coding sequence is TGCGCCAGCAGCAATAGAGGGGGGGGTTCGGAGACCCAGTACTTC.